This entry is about one T cell receptor beta chain. Its antigen is not identified. Lactation, pregnancy, other autoimmune disease or uncontrolled infection led to exclusion of patients. TCR beta CDR3 regions were amplified from RNA transcripts. The primer set for the first-round RT-PCR of the TCR CDR3 was HTBI. TCRdb called the multiplex PCR reads again in MiXCR, with one record for every CDR3 protein. The data show 300,000 to 450,000 distinct CDR3 sequences, with roughly 15% seen just once and around 20% held by the top ten. This entry comes from a study of T cells in Graves' hyperthyroidism and ophthalmopathy. Study observations and caveats: Stable hyperthyroidism and ophthalmopathy were separated using 13 V-J signatures. Most expanded thyroid clonotypes above 0.001 recurred in blood.

V lost 5 bases and J 0 bases, leaving 10 bases between the germline ends. Germline CDR1 LNHDA, CDR2 SQIVND (reference sequence). CDR3 length: 14 amino acids. The clonotype comes from a woman aged 25 to 39 with Graves' ophthalmopathy. Sequencing was performed on blood. The V gene is TRBV19, the J gene TRBJ1-1; D is ambiguous. CDR3 sequence (DNA): TGTGCCAGTAGTCCCGGACTGCTGAACACTGAAGCTTTCTTT. Translation gives CASSPGLLNTEAFF.